This TCR beta chain is from a study of CD8 T cells in ankylosing spondylitis. Study-level findings and limits: Some of the motif variants had earlier been found in reactive arthritis patients' fluid and blood. Those disease-linked clones were CD8+; they were also relatively rare in peripheral blood. Ankylosing spondylitis blood appeared to carry a characteristic TCR beta motif of roughly eight highly homologous variants. Reports say disease-linked clones showed up significantly more in matched ankylosing spondylitis synovial fluid.

Scientists made TCR beta libraries using quantitative 5'-RACE with molecular barcodes. From the 5' RACE reads, TCRdb called clonotypes with MiXCR, one entry per CDR3 protein. Here the sample spans approximately 540,000 distinct CDR3 sequences, roughly 12% being singletons. From germline, CDR1 is SGHRS and CDR2 YFSETQ. Germline trimming cut 4 bases from V and 8 bases from J; bases unmatched to any gene: 4. This CDR3 has 14 residues. On this clonotype itself: What it binds is unknown.

The sequenced sample consisted of blood, either unsorted or a sorted T cell fraction (not recorded which). The chain is built from TRBV5-1 and TRBJ1-4, with TRBD1 identical over 11 bases. This sequence originates from a male donor with ankylosing spondylitis. The CDR3 DNA follows: TGCGCCAGCAGCCCGGACAGGGGGCACGAAAAACTGTTTTTT. Translation gives CASSPDRGHEKLFF. Based on the CDR3 plus reference TRBV5-1 and TRBJ1-4, the full variable domain is KAGVTQTPRYLIKTRGQQVTLSCSPISGHRSVSWYQQTPGQGLQFLFEYFSETQRNKGNFPGRFSGRQFSNSRSEMNVSTLELGDSALYLCASSPDRGHEKLFFGSGTQLSVL.